This T cell receptor beta chain was identified in a study of Graves' ophthalmopathy and Graves' hyperthyroidism. Study details: Peripheral blood was obtained at first diagnosis, ahead of any treatment. Points from the study as a whole: In blood appeared most of the expanded thyroid clonotypes whose frequency exceeded 0.001.

The CDR3 extends over 15 amino acids. Per the germline V gene, CDR1 is MGHRA and CDR2 is YSYEKL. The ends were cut back, 2 bases at V and 0 bases at J, with 10 bases in the middle. Using RNA transcripts, the TCR beta CDR3 regions were amplified. Second-round multiplex PCR followed a first-round RT-PCR using HTBI primers. MiXCR was run by TCRdb on the multiplex PCR reads, yielding one entry per CDR3 protein. The data show 300,000 to 400,000 distinct CDR3 sequences, around a sixth seen once. This clonotype appeared many times. Its antigen is not identified. Those donors who had ophthalmopathy presented with moderate-to-severe activity, a CAS of ≥3, a NOSPECS of ≥4 and a duration under 3 months. The authors diagnosed from clinical symptoms, serum thyroxine, TRAb, thyroid ultrasound and orbital computed tomography.

V usage is TRBV4-1 and J usage is TRBJ1-1; D is ambiguous. The sample taken for sequencing was peripheral blood. This clonotype was sampled from an adult man with Graves' ophthalmopathy. The CDR3 loop is CASSQYISVNTEAFF. CDR3 coding DNA: TGCGCCAGCAGCCAATACATCTCAGTGAACACTGAAGCTTTCTTT.